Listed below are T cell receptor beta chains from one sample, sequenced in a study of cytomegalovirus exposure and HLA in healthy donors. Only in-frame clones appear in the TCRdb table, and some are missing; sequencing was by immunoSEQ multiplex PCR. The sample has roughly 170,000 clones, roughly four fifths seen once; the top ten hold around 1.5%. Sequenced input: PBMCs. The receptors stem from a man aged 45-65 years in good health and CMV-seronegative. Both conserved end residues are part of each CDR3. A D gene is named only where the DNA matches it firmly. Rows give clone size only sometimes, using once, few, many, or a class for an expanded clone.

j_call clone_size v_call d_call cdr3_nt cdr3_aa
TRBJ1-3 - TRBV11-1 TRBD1 TGTGCCAGCAGCCCACAGGGGGCGATCTCTGGAAACACCATATATTTT CASSPQGAISGNTIYF
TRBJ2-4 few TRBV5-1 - TGCGCCAGCAGCTTCGGGGTAGCCAAAAACATTCAGTACTTC CASSFGVAKNIQYF
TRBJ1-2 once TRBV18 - TGTGCCAGCTCACCGCGCCGGACAGATAAAGCTAACTATGGCTACACCTTC CASSPRRTDKANYGYTF
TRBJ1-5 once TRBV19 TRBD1 TGTGCCAGTACTGCGGACAGGGCTCGCAATCAGCCCCAGCATTTT CASTADRARNQPQHF
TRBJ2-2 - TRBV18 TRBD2 TGTGCCAGCTCACCTACCCCGCCTGGGAGGGCTAACACCGGGGAGCTGTTTTTT CASSPTPPGRANTGELFF
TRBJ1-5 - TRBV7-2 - TGTGCCAGCAGCTCTACAGGGTTGAAGGGTCAGCCCCAGCATTTT CASSSTGLKGQPQHF
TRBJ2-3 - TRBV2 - TGTGCCAGCAGTGAACGAGGGTGGGACACAGATACGCAGTATTTT CASSERGWDTDTQYF
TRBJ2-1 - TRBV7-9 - TGTGCCAGCAGCTTAAATGCACTAGTCTCGAATGAGCAGTTCTTC CASSLNALVSNEQFF
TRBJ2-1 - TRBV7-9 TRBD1 TGTGCCAGCAGCACCCGACCGGGACAGGGATCGGGAGTAGATGAGCAGTTCTTC CASSTRPGQGSGVDEQFF
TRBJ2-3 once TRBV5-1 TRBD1 TGCGCCAGCAGCTTTGGACAGGGGGGGGATACGCAGTATTTT CASSFGQGGDTQYF
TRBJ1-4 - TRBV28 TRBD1 TGTGCCAGCAGTACCAGGGGGGTGGGTAATGAAAAACTGTTTTTT CASSTRGVGNEKLFF
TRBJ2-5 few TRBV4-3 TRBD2 TGCGCCAGCAGCCAAGATGCTATGTCGGGGGGGCGTATCGAGACCCAGTACTTC CASSQDAMSGGRIETQYF
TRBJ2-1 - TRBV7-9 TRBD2 TGTGCCAGCAGCTTAACTAGCGGACGTCTTGAGCAGTTCTTC CASSLTSGRLEQFF
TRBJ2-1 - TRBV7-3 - TGTGCCAGCAGCCCCAAGGTAGCGGACAATGAGCAGTTCTTC CASSPKVADNEQFF
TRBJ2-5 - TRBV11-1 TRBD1 TGTGCCAGCAGCTACACAGGGGCTAGGGAGACCCAGTACTTC CASSYTGARETQYF
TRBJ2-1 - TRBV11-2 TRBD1 TGTGCCAGCAGCTTAGGACAGGGCCATGAGCAGTTCTTC CASSLGQGHEQFF
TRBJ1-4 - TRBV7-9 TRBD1 TGTGCCAGCAGCTTAGGGACAGGGAGGGAAAAACTGTTTTTT CASSLGTGREKLFF
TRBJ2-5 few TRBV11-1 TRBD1 TGTGCCAGCAGCATAAACTTCCGGGACAGGGTTCCCCAAGAATCCCAGTACTTC CASSINFRDRVPQESQYF
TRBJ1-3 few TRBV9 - TGTGCCAGCAGCCCCCCAAACTCTGGAAACACCATATATTTT CASSPPNSGNTIYF
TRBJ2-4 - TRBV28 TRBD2 TGTGCCAGCAGTTTTGGGCTAGCGGGAGGTGAAAACATTCAGTACTTC CASSFGLAGGENIQYF
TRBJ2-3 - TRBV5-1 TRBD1 TGCGCCAGCAGCTTACAGGGGTTGCCAGATACGCAGTATTTT CASSLQGLPDTQYF
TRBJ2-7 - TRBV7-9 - TGTGCCAGCAGCTTAGCTCTGAGGGTGCCGGAGCAGTACTTC CASSLALRVPEQYF
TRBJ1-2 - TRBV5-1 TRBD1 TGCGCCAGCAGCTCCGGGACAGCCTATGGCTACACCTTC CASSSGTAYGYTF
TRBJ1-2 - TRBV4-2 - TGTGCCAGCAGACTAGGGGAGGGCTGCTTCTTC CASRLGEGCFF
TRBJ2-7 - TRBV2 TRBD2 TGTGCCAGCATAAGGGGACTAGCGGGGACCTACGAGCAGTACTTC CASIRGLAGTYEQYF
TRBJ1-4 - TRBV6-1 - TGTGCCAGCAGTGAATACGCGGGAGGGACTCGTCGGGGCGAAAAACTGTTTTTT CASSEYAGGTRRGEKLFF